The next 12 T cell receptor beta chains were all read from a single sample in a study of shared clonotypes between healthy human individuals. The method was immunoSEQ multiplex PCR; TCRdb's version includes in-frame clones alone and lacks a portion of them. The profile shows almost 700,000 clones, 92% of them singletons. It was CD45RO-negative cells, positively selected for CCR7, that made up naive CD8 cells, with terminally differentiated effector memory CD45RA+ cells excluded. Sequencing was done on a sample of naive CD8+ T cells sorted from blood. Receptors originate from a man younger than 40 in good health.

The CDR3 DNA sequence: TGTGCCAGCTCAGGGACAGGCAGCTCCTACGAGCAGTACTTC. Translating gives CASSGTGSSYEQYF. The gene calls are TRBV18 and TRBJ2-7; 8 bases match TRBD1. J lost 0 bases, V lost 5 bases, and 3 bases had no gene match. The CDR3 covers 14 residues. CDR1 and CDR2 (germline): KGHSH, LQKENI.

The chain couples TRBV2 to TRBJ1-3; no definite D call. Germline assignment: CDR1 SNHLY and CDR2 FYNNEI. This CDR3 is 13 amino acids long. V lost 3 bases and J 0 bases, leaving 3 bases between the germline ends. The CDR3 loop reads CASSEDSGNTIYF. CDR3 DNA: TGTGCCAGCAGTGAGGACTCTGGAAACACCATATATTTT.

This chain's CDR3 is CASSDWTDANYEQYF. As DNA, the CDR3 is TGTGCCAGCAGTGACTGGACAGACGCTAACTACGAGCAGTACTTC. The rearrangement joins TRBV6-1 to TRBJ2-7; a possible D gene is TRBD1 (6 bases). Germline loops: CDR1 MNHNS, CDR2 SASEGT. The CDR3 has 15 residues. V lost 3 bases, J lost 3 bases, and 15 bases lay in between.

Only one count was recorded for this clone. This chain joins TRBV5-6 and TRBJ1-1; D gene unclear. The CDR3 totals 17 residues. The ends were cut back, 0 bases at V and 0 bases at J, with 15 bases in the middle. Germline CDR1 reads SGHDT; CDR2 reads YYEEEE. CDR3 amino acids: CASSLEGQAYLNTEAFF. CDR3 sequence (DNA): TGTGCCAGCAGCTTGGAGGGTCAGGCCTACCTGAACACTGAAGCTTTCTTT.

The rearrangement uses TRBV6-5 and TRBJ2-5; D may be TRBD2 (6 bases). CDR3 length: 14 residues. With 7 bases removed from V and 0 bases from J, the gap between germline ends came to 12 bases. Germline V gene lookup returns CDR1 MNHEY and CDR2 SVGAGI. The chain's CDR3 is CASKEGRHQETQYF. CDR3 nucleotides: TGTGCCAGCAAGGAGGGGCGGCACCAAGAGACCCAGTACTTC.

The chain carries TRBV29-1 and TRBJ1-1; 8 nucleotides line up with TRBD1. The germline V gene encodes CDR1 SQVTM and CDR2 ANQGSEA. The trim removed 4 bases at V and 5 bases at J, leaving 9 bases unmatched. CDR3 size: 14 residues. The CDR3 is CSVGGTGEKTEAFF. DNA of the CDR3: TGCAGCGTTGGGGGGACAGGAGAGAAGACTGAAGCTTTCTTT.

This clone was observed once. The V and J genes are TRBV18 and TRBJ2-7; possibly TRBD1 for D (5 bases). CDR3 length: 14 residues. Between the trimmed V and J ends, which lost 5 bases and 6 bases, there was a span of 17 bases. In germline, CDR1 is KGHSH, CDR2 LQKENI. The CDR3 loop is CASSARQYQGEQYF. The CDR3 coding sequence is TGTGCCAGCTCAGCCCGACAGTACCAAGGCGAGCAGTACTTC.

The chain joins TRBV13 to TRBJ2-7; TRBD2 aligns across 8 bases. The CDR3 contains 15 residues. Germline values: CDR1 PRHDT, CDR2 FYEKMQ (reference sequence). Germline trimming cut 5 bases from V and 4 bases from J; bases unmatched to any gene: 10. Here the CDR3 DNA reads TGTGCCAGCAGCAACAAGACTAGCGACCCGTACGAGCAGTACTTC. Encoded protein: CASSNKTSDPYEQYF.

DNA of the CDR3: TGTGCCAGCAGCGTAGGAGGGCAGGGGGAAGAGACCCAGTACTTC. This codes for CASSVGGQGEETQYF. The chain is built from TRBV9 and TRBJ2-5, with 7 bases matching TRBD1. This CDR3 comprises 15 residues. With 0 bases clipped from V and 3 bases from J, the junction kept 5 bases outside the gene matches. Germline loops: CDR1 SGDLS, CDR2 YYNGEE.

This clone was detected only once. V gene TRBV5-4 combines with J gene TRBJ2-3; TRBD2 matches at 7 bases. Germline assignment: CDR1 SGHNT and CDR2 YYREEE (reference sequence). Trimming removed 5 bases from V and 2 bases from J; junction bases left unmatched: 8. The CDR3 has 15 residues. The CDR3 sequence is CASRLAVTPTDTQYF. DNA of the CDR3: TGTGCCAGCAGGCTAGCGGTAACCCCCACAGATACGCAGTATTTT.

The rearrangement uses TRBV4-1 and TRBJ1-5; D is perhaps TRBD1 (6 bases). The CDR3 runs to 16 residues. Per germline, CDR1 MGHRA and CDR2 YSYEKL. The V gene lost 1 base and the J gene lost 4 bases, with 14 bases spanning the gap. The CDR3 here is CASSQAIGDRNQPQHF. DNA for the CDR3: TGCGCCAGCAGCCAAGCTATCGGAGACAGGAATCAGCCCCAGCATTTT.

The chain carries TRBV29-1 and TRBJ2-7, with D maybe TRBD2 (6 bases). The CDR3 runs 14 residues. The V gene lost 7 bases and the J gene lost 5 bases, with 21 bases spanning the gap. CDR1 SQVTM and CDR2 ANQGSEA come from the germline V gene. The CDR3 here is CSAARGGARDEQYF. The CDR3 DNA is TGCAGCGCCGCCCGCGGAGGGGCTAGGGACGAGCAGTACTTC.